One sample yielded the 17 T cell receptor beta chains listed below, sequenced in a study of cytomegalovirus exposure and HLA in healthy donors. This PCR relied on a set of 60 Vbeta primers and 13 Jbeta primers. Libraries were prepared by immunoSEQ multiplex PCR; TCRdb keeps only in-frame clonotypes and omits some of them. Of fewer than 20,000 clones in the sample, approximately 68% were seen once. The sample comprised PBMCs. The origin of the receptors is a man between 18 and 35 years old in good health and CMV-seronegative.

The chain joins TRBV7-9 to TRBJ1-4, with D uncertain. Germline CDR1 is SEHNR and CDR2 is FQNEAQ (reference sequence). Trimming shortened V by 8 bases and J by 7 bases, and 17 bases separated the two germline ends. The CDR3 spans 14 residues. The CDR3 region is CASRLDAGGEKLFF. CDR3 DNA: TGTGCCAGCCGACTAGACGCCGGAGGTGAAAAACTGTTTTTT.

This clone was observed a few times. For the CDR3, the DNA is TGTGCCAGCAGCTTTTATATGAACACTGAAGCTTTCTTT. Residues: CASSFYMNTEAFF. This chain uses TRBV7-9 with TRBJ1-1; unclear D gene. V was shortened by 3 bases and J by 0 bases, with 5 bases between the two germline ends. The length of the CDR3 is 13 residues. Per germline, CDR1 SEHNR and CDR2 FQNEAQ (reference sequence).

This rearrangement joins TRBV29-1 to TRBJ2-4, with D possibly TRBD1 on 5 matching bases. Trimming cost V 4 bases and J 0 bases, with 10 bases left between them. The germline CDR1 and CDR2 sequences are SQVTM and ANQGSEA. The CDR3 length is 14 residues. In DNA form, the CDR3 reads TGCAGCGTTGCAGGGAAACTAGCCAAAAACATTCAGTACTTC. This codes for CSVAGKLAKNIQYF.

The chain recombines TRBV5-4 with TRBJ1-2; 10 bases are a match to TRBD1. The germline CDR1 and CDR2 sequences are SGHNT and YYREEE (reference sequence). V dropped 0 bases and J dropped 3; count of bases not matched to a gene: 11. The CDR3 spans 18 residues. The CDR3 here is CASSLAGRGQGNYYGYTF. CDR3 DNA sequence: TGTGCCAGCAGCTTGGCAGGAAGGGGACAGGGGAATTACTATGGCTACACCTTC.

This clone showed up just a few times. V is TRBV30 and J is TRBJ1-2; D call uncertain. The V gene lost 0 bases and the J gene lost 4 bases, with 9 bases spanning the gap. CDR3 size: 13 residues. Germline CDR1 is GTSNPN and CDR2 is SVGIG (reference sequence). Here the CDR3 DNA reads TGTGCCTGGAGTGTGCACCAGATCTATGGCTACACCTTC. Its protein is CAWSVHQIYGYTF. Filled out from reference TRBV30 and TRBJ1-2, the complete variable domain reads SQTIHQWPATLVQPVGSPLSLECTVEGTSNPNLYWYRQAAGRGLQLLFYSVGIGQISSEVPQNLSASRPQDRQFILSSKKLLLSDSGFYLCAWSVHQIYGYTFGSGTRLTVV.

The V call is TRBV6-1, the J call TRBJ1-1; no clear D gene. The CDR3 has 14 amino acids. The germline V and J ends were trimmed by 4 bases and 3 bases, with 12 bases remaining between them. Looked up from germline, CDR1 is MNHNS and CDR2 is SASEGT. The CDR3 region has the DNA TGTGCCAGCAGTGTAGGAGACTTGTACACTGAAGCTTTCTTT. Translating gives CASSVGDLYTEAFF.

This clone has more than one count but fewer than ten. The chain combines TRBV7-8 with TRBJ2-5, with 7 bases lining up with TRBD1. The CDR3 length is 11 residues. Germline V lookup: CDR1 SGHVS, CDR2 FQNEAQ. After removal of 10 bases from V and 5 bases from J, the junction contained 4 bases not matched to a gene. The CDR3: CATGQEETQYF. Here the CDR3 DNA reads TGTGCCACTGGACAGGAGGAGACCCAGTACTTC.

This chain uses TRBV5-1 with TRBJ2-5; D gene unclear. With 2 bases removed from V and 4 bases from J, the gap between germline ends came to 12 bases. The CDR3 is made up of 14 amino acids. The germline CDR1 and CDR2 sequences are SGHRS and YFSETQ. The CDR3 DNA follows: TGCGCCAGCAGCTTACGATTTGTTAGAGAGACCCAGTACTTC. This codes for CASSLRFVRETQYF.

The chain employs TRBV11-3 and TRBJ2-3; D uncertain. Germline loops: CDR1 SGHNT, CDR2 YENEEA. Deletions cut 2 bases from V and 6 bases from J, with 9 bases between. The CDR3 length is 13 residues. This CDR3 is CASSLLSADTQYF. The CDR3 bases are TGTGCCAGCAGCTTATTGAGCGCCGATACGCAGTATTTT.

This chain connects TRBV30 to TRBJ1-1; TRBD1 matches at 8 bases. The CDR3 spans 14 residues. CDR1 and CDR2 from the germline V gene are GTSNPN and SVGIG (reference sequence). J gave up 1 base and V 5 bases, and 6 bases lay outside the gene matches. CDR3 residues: CAWGRDRKNTEAFF. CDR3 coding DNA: TGTGCCTGGGGTCGGGACAGGAAGAACACTGAAGCTTTCTTT.

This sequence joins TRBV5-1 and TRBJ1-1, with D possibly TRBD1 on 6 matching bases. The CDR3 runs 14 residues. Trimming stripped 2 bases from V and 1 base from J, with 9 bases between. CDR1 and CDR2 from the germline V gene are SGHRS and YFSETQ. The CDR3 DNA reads TGCGCCAGCAGCTTTAAGGGACAGAACACTGAAGCTTTCTTT. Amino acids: CASSFKGQNTEAFF.

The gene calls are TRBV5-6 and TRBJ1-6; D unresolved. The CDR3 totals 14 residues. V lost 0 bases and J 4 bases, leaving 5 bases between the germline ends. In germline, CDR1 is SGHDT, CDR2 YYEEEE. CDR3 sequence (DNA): TGTGCCAGCAGCTTGGATAGTTATAATTCACCCCTCCACTTT. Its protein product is CASSLDSYNSPLHF. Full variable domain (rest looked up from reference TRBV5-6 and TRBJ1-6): DAGVTQSPTHLIKTRGQQVTLRCSPKSGHDTVSWYQQALGQGPQFIFQYYEEEERQRGNFPDRFSGHQFPNYSSELNVNALLLGDSALYLCASSLDSYNSPLHFGNGTRLTVT.

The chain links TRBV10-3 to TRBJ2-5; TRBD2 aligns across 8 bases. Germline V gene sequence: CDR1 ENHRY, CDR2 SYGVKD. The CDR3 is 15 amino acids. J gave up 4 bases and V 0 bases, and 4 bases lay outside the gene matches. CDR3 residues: CAISESITSGETQYF. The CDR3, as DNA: TGTGCCATCAGTGAGTCGATAACTAGCGGAGAGACCCAGTACTTC.

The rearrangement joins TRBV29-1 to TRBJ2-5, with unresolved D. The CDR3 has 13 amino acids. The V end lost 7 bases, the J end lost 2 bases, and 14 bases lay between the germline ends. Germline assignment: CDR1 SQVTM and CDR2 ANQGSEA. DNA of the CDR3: TGCAGCGCTCAACTCCTTACTCAAGAGACCCAGTACTTC. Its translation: CSAQLLTQETQYF.

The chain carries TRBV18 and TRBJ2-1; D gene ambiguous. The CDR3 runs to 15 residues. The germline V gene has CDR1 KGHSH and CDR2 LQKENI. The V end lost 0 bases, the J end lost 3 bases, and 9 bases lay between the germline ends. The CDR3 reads CASSPPNTYYNEQFF. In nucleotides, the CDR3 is TGTGCCAGCTCACCACCTAACACATACTACAATGAGCAGTTCTTC.

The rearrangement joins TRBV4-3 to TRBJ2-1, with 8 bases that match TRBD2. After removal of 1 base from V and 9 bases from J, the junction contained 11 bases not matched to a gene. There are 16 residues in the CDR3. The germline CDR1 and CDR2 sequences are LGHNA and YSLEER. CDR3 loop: CASSQAQPGGPAEQFF. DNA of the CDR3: TGCGCCAGCAGCCAAGCTCAGCCGGGGGGGCCCGCTGAGCAGTTCTTC.

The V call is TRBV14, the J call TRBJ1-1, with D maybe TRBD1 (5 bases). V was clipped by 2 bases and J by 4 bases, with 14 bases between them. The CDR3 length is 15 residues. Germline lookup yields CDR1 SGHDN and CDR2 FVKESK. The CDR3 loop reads CASSQLQAVGTEAFF. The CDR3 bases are TGTGCCAGCAGCCAACTACAGGCCGTCGGCACTGAAGCTTTCTTT. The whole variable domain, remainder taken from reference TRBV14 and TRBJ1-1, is EAGVTQFPSHSVIEKGQTVTLRCDPISGHDNLYWYRRVMGKEIKFLLHFVKESKQDESGMPNNRFLAERTGGTYSTLKVQPAELEDSGVYFCASSQLQAVGTEAFFGQGTRLTVV.